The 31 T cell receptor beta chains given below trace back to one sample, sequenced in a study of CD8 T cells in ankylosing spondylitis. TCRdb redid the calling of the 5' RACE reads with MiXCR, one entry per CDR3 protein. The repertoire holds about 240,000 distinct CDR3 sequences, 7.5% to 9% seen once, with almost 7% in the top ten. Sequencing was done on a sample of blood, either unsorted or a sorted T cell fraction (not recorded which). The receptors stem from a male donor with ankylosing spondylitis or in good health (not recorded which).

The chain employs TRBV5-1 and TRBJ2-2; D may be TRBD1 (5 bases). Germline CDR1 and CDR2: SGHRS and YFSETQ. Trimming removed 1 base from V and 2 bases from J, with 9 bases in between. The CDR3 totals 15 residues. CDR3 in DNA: TGCGCCAGCAGCTTGTACCAGGGAAACACCGGGGAGCTGTTTTTT. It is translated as CASSLYQGNTGELFF.

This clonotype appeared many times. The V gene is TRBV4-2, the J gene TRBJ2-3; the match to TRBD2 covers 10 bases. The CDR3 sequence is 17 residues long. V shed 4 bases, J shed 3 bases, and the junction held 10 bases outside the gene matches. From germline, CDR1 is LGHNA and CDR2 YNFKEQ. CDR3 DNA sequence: TGTGCCAGCAGCCGTATTCTAGCGGGAGAGGGGACAGATACGCAGTATTTT. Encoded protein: CASSRILAGEGTDTQYF.

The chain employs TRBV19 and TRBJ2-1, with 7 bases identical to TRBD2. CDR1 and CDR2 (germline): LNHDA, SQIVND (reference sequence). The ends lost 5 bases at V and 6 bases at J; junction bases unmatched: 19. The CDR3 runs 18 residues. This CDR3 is CASSRAGRRVRGFNEQFF. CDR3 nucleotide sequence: TGTGCCAGTAGTCGAGCGGGGCGGCGGGTCAGAGGTTTCAATGAGCAGTTCTTC.

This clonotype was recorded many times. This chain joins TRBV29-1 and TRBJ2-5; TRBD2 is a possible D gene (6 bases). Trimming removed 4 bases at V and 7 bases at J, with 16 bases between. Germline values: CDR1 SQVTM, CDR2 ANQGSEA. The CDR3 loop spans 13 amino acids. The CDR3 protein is CSVAAGRPGTQYF. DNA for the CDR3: TGCAGCGTTGCTGCGGGGCGACCAGGGACCCAGTACTTC. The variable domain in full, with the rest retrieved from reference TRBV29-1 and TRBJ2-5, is SAVISQKPSRDICQRGTSLTIQCQVDSQVTMMFWYRQQPGQSLTLIATANQGSEATYESGFVIDKFPISRPNLTFSTLTVSNMSPEDSSIYLCSVAAGRPGTQYFGPGTRLLVL.

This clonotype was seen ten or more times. The CDR3 reads CASSVSSGGKDEQFF. CDR3 coding DNA: TGTGCCAGCAGTGTCTCTAGCGGGGGCAAGGATGAGCAGTTCTTC. This sequence joins TRBV6-1 and TRBJ2-1; TRBD2 matches at 10 bases. CDR1 is MNHNS and CDR2 is SASEGT in the germline V gene. J lost 8 bases, V lost 4 bases, and 8 bases had no gene match. The CDR3 runs to 15 residues.

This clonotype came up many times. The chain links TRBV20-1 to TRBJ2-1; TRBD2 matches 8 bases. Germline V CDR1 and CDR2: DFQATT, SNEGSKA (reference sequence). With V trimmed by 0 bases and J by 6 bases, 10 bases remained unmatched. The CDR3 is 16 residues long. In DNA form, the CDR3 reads TGCAGTGCTAGAGATTGGGACGGGAGGGGCCTCAATGAGCAGTTCTTC. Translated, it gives CSARDWDGRGLNEQFF.

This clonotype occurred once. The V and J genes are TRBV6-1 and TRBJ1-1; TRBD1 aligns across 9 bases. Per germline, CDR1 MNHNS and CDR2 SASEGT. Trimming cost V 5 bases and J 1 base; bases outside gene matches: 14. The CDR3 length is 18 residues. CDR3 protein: CASSPKAGTGRRNTEAFF. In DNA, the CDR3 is TGTGCCAGCAGTCCCAAGGCCGGGACAGGGAGGAGGAACACTGAAGCTTTCTTT.

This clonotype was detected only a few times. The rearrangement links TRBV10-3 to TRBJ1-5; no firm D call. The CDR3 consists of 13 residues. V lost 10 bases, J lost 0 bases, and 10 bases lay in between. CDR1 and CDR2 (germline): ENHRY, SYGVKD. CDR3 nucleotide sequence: TGTGCCACCAGACGGGATAGCAATCAGCCCCAGCATTTT. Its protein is CATRRDSNQPQHF.

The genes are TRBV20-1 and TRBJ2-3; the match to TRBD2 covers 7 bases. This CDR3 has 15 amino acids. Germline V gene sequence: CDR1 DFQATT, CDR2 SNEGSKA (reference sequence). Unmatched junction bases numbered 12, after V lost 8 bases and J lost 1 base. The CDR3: CSLQRDTFGTDTQYF. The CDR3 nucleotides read TGCAGTCTTCAGCGGGATACCTTCGGCACAGATACGCAGTATTTT.

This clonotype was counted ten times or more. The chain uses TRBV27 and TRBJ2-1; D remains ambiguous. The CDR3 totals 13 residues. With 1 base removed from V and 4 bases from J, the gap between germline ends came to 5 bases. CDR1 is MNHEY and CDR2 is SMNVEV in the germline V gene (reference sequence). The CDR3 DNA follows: TGTGCCAGCAGTTTATACTCATACAATGAGCAGTTCTTC. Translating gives CASSLYSYNEQFF.

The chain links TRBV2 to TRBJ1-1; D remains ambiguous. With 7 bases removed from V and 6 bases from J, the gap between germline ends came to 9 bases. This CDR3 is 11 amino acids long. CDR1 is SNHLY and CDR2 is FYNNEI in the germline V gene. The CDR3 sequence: CASTAVPEAFF. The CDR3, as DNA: TGTGCCAGCACCGCCGTCCCTGAAGCTTTCTTT. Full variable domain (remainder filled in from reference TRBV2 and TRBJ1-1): EPEVTQTPSHQVTQMGQEVILRCVPISNHLYFYWYRQILGQKVEFLVSFYNNEISEKSEIFDDQFSVERPDGSNFTLKIRSTKLEDSAMYFCASTAVPEAFFGQGTRLTVV.

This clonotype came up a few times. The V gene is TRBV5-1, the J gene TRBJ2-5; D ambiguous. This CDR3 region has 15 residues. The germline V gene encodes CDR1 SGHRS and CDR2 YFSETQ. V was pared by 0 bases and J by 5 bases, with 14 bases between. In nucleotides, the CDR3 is TGCGCCAGCAGCTTGGCCGGTAGCCCCCGTGAGACCCAGTACTTC. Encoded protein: CASSLAGSPRETQYF.

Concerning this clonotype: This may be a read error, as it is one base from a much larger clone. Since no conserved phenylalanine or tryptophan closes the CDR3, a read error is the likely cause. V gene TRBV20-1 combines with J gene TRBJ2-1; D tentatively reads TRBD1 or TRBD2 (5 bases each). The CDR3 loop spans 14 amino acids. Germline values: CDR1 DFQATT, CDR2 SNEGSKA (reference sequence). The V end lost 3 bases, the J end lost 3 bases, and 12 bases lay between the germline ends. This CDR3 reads CSARYGAIYNEQFS. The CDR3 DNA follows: TGCAGTGCTAGGTACGGGGCCATCTACAATGAGCAGTTCTCC.

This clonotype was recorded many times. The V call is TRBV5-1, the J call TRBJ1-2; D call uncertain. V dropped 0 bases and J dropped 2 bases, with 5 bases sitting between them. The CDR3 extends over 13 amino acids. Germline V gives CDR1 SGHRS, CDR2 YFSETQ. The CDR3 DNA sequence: TGCGCCAGCAGCTTGGGTGGGAACTATGGCTACACCTTC. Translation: CASSLGGNYGYTF.

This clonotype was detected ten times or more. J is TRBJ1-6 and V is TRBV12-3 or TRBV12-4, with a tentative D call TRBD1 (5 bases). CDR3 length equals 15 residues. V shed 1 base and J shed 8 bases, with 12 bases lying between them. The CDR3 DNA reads TGTGCCAGCAGTTTAGGGCGTGGGGCCTATTCACCCCTCCACTTT. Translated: CASSLGRGAYSPLHF.

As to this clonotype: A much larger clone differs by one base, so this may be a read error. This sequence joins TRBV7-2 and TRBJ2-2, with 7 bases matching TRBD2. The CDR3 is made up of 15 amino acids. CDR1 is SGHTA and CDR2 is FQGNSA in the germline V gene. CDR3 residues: CASSFGARGAGEPFF. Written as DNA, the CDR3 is TGTGCCAGCAGCTTCGGGGCTCGAGGCGCGGGGGAGCCGTTTTTT.

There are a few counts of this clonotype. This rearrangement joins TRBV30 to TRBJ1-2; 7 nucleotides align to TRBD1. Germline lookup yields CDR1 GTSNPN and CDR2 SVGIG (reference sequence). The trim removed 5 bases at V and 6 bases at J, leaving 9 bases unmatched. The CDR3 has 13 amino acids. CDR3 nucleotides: TGTGCCTGGGAAAAGGGGGCCATAAATGGCTACACCTTC. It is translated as CAWEKGAINGYTF. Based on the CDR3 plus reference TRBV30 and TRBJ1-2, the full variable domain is SQTIHQWPATLVQPVGSPLSLECTVEGTSNPNLYWYRQAAGRGLQLLFYSVGIGQISSEVPQNLSASRPQDRQFILSSKKLLLSDSGFYLCAWEKGAINGYTFGSGTRLTVV.

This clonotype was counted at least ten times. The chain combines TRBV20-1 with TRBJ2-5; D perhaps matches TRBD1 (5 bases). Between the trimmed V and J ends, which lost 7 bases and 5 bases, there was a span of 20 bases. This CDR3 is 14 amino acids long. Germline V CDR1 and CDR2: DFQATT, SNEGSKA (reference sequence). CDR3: CSVATGLDLETQYF. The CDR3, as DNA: TGCAGTGTCGCAACAGGTCTAGATTTGGAGACCCAGTACTTC.

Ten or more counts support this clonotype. CDR3: CASSHRQQGKDGYTF. CDR3 sequence (DNA): TGTGCCAGCAGTCACAGACAACAGGGAAAAGACGGCTACACCTTC. The chain links TRBV6-2 or TRBV6-3 to TRBJ1-2; D perhaps matches TRBD1 (6 bases). The CDR3 is 15 residues long. V was trimmed by 5 bases and J by 8 bases, leaving 21 bases between them. Germline values: CDR1 MNHEY, CDR2 SVGEGT.

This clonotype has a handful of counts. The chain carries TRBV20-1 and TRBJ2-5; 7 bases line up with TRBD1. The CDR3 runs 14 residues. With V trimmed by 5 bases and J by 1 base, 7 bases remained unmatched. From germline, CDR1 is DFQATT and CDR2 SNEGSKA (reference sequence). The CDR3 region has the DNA TGCAGTGCTCCACCCGGGACAGCCCAAGAGACCCAGTACTTC. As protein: CSAPPGTAQETQYF.

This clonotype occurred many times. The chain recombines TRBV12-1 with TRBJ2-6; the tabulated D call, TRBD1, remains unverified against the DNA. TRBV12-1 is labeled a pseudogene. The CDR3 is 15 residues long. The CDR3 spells CASSRDNSGANVLTF. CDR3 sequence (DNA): TGTGCCAGCAGTCGGGACAACTCTGGGGCCAACGTCCTGACTTTC.

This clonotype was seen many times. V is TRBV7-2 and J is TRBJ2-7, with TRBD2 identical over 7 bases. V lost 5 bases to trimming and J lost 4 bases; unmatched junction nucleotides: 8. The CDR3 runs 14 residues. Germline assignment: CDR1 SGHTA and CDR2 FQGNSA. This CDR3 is CASSPALARYEQYF. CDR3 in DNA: TGTGCCAGCAGCCCAGCACTAGCGAGGTACGAGCAGTACTTC.

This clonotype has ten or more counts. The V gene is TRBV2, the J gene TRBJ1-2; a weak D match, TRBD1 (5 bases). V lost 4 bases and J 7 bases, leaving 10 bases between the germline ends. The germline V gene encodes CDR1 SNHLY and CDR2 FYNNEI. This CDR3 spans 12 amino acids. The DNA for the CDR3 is TGTGCCAGCAGTGTTGGCAGGGCTGGCTACACCTTC. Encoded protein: CASSVGRAGYTF.

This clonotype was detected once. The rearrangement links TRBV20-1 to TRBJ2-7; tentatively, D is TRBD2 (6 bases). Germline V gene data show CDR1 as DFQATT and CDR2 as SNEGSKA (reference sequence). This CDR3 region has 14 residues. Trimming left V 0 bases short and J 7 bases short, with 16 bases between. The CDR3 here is CSARDQGDSGEQYF. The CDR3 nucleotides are TGCAGTGCTAGAGATCAAGGGGACTCGGGAGAGCAGTACTTC.

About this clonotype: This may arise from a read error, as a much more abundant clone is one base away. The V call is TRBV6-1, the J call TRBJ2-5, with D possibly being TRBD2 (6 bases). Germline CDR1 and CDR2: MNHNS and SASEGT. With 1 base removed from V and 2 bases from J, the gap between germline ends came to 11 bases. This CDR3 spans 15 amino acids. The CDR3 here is CASSEGSGTQETQYF. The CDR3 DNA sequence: TGTGCCAGCAGTGAAGGAAGTGGGACTCAAGAGACCCAGTACTTC.

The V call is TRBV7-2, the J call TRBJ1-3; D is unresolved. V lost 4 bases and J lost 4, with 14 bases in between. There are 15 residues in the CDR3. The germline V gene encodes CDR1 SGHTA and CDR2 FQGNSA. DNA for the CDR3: TGTGCCAGCAGCTCGCAACAAAGCGGAGGAAACACCATATATTTT. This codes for CASSSQQSGGNTIYF. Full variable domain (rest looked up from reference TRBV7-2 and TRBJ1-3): GAGVSQSPSNKVTEKGKDVELRCDPISGHTALYWYRQSLGQGLEFLIYFQGNSAPDKSGLPSDRFSAERTGGSVSTLTIQRTQQEDSAVYLCASSSQQSGGNTIYFGEGSWLTVV.

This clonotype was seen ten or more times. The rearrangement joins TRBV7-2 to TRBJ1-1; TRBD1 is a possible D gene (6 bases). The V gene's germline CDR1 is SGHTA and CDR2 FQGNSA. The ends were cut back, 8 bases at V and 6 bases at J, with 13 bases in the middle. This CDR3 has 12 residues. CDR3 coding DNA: TGTGCCAGCTCCTCAAGGGGGTCTGAAGCTTTCTTT. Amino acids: CASSSRGSEAFF.

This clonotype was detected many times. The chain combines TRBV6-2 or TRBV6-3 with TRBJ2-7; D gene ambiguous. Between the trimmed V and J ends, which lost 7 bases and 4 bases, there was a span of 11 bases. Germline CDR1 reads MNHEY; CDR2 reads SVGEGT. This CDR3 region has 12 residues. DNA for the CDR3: TGTGCCAGCACCCGAGGTGCATACGAGCAGTACTTC. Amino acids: CASTRGAYEQYF.

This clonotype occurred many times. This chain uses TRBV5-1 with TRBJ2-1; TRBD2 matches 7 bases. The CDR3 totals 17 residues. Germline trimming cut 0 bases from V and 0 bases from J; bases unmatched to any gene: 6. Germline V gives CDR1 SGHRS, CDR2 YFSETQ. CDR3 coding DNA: TGCGCCAGCAGCTTGGGGCGGCGGGGGAGCTCCTACAATGAGCAGTTCTTC. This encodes CASSLGRRGSSYNEQFF.

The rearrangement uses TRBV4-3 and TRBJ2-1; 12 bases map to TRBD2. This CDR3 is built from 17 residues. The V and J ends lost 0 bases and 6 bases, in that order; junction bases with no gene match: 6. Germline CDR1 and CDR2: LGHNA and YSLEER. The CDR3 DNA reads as TGCGCCAGCAGCCAAGATGGTCTAGCGGGAGGGTTCAATGAGCAGTTCTTC. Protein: CASSQDGLAGGFNEQFF.

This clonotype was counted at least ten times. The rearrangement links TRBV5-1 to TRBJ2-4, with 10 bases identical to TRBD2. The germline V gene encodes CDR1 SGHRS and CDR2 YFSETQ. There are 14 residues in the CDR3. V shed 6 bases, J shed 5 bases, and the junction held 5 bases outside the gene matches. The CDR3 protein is CASKAGGGQNIQYF. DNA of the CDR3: TGCGCCAGCAAAGCGGGAGGGGGTCAAAACATTCAGTACTTC.